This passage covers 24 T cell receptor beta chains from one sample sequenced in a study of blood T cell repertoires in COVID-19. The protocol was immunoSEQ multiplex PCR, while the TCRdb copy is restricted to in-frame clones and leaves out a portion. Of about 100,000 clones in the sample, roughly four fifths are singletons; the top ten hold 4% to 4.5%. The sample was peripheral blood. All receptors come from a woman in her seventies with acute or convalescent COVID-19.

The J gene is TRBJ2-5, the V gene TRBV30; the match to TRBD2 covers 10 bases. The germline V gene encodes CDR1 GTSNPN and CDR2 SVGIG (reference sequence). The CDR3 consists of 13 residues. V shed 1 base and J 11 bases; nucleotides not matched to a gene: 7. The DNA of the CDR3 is TGTGCCTGGAGTGGGTTAGCGGGAGGATCACAGTACTTC. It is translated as CAWSGLAGGSQYF.

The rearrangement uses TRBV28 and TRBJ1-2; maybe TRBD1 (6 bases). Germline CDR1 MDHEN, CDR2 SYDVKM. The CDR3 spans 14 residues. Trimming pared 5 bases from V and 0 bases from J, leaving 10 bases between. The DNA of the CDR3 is TGTGCCAGCAGTCCAACAGGGCCTAACTATGGCTACACCTTC. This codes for CASSPTGPNYGYTF.

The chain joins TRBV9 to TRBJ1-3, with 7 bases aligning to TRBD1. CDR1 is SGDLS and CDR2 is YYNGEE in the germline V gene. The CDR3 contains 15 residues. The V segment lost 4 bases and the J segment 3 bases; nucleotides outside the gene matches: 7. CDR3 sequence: CASSPRAGGGNTIYF. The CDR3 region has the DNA TGTGCCAGCAGCCCCCGTGCAGGGGGTGGAAACACCATATATTTT.

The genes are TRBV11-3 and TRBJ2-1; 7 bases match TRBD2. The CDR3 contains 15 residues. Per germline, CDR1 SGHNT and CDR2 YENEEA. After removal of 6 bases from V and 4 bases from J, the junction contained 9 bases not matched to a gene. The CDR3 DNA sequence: TGTGCCAGCAGTCCTGGGACGGGGGGATACAATGAGCAGTTCTTC. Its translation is CASSPGTGGYNEQFF. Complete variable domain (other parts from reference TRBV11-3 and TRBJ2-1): EAGVVQSPRYKIIEKKQPVAFWCNPISGHNTLYWYLQNLGQGPELLIRYENEEAVDDSQLPKDRFSAERLKGVDSTLKIQPAELGDSAVYLCASSPGTGGYNEQFFGPGTRLTVL.

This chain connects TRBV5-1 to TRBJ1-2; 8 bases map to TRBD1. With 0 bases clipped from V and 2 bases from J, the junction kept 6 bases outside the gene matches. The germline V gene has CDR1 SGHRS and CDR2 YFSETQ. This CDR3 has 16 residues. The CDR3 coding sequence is TGCGCCAGCAGCTTGGTGACAGGGGTACTCAACTATGGCTACACCTTC. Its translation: CASSLVTGVLNYGYTF.

CDR3 sequence (DNA): TGTGCCTGGACGACGACAGCGACCCTTGAAAAACTGTTTTTT. Its translation: CAWTTTATLEKLFF. The genes are TRBV30 and TRBJ1-4; a weak D match, TRBD1 (5 bases). The germline gives CDR1 GTSNPN, CDR2 SVGIG (reference sequence). The V gene lost 4 bases and the J gene lost 7 bases, with 16 bases spanning the gap. The CDR3 is made up of 14 amino acids.

The CDR3 DNA is TGTGCCAGCAGCCAAGGGCCAGGGTCGGGTGGCTACACCTTC. Its translation: CASSQGPGSGGYTF. V is TRBV11-2 and J is TRBJ1-2; tentatively, D is TRBD1 (5 bases). CDR3 length: 14 residues. V shed 5 bases and J shed 7 bases, with 17 bases lying between them. Germline CDR1 and CDR2: SGHAT and FQNNGV.

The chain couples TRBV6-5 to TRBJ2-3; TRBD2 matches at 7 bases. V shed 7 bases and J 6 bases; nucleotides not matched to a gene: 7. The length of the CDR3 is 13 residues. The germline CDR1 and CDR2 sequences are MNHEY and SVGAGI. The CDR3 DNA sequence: TGTGCCAGCACCCAATTGGGGGGGGATACGCAGTATTTT. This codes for CASTQLGGDTQYF.

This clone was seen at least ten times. CDR3 sequence reads: CASSPGVPPLHF. Here the CDR3 DNA reads TGTGCCAGCAGCCCAGGGGTCCCGCCCCTCCACTTT. This chain links TRBV11-2 with TRBJ1-6; a weak D match, TRBD1 (6 bases). Germline V gene sequence: CDR1 SGHAT, CDR2 FQNNGV. Trimming left V 5 bases short and J 13 bases short, with 12 bases between. This CDR3 is 12 amino acids long.

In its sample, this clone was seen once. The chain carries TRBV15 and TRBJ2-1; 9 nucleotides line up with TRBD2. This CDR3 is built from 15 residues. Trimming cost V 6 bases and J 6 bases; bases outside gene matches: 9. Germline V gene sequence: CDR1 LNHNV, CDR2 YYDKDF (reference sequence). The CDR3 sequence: CATSPGTSYGNEQFF. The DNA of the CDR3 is TGTGCCACCAGTCCCGGGACTAGCTACGGCAATGAGCAGTTCTTC.

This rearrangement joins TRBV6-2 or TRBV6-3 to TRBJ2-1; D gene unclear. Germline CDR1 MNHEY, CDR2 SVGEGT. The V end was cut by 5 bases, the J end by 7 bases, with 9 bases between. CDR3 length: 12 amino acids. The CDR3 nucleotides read TGTGCCAGCAGTCAGACTCGAAATGAGCAGTTCTTC. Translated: CASSQTRNEQFF.

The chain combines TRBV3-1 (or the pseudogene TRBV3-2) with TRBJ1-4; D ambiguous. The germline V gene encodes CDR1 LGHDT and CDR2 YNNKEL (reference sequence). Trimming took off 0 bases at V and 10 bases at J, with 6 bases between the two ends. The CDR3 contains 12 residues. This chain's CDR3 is CASSQDLGKLFF. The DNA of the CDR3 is TGTGCCAGCAGCCAAGATCTCGGAAAACTGTTTTTT.

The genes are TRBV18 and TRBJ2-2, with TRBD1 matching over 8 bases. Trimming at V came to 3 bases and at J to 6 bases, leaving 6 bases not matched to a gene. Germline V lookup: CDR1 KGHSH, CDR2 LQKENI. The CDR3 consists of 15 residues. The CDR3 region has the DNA TGTGCCAGCTCACCGGACAGGGTTGGCCCCGGGGAGCTGTTTTTT. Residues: CASSPDRVGPGELFF.

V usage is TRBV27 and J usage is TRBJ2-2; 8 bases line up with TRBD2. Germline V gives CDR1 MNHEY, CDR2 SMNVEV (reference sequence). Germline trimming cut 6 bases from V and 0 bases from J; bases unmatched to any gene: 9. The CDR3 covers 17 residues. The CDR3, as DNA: TGTGCCAGCAGCCGAAGGACTAGCCTCGCGAACACCGGGGAGCTGTTTTTT. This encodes CASSRRTSLANTGELFF.

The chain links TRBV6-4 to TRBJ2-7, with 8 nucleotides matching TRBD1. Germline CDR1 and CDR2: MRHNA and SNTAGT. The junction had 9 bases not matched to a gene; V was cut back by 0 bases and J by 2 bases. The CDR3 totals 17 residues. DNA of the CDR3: TGTGCCAGCAGTGACTCGGCCGGGACAGGAGCTCCCTACGAGCAGTACGTC. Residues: CASSDSAGTGAPYEQYV.

The CDR3 loop is CASSHDTSSTDTQYF. Here the CDR3 DNA reads TGCGCCAGCAGCCATGACACCTCTAGCACAGATACGCAGTATTTT. The rearrangement links TRBV5-1 to TRBJ2-3; no reliable D call. Germline lookup yields CDR1 SGHRS and CDR2 YFSETQ. V lost 4 bases and J 0 bases, leaving 12 bases between the germline ends. This CDR3 contains 15 residues.

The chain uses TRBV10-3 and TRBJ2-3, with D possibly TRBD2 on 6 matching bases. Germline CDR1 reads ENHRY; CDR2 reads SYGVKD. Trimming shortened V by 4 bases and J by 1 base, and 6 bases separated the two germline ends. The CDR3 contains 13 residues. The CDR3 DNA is TGTGCCATCAGTGCGGGGGGCACAGATACGCAGTATTTT. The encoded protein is CAISAGGTDTQYF.

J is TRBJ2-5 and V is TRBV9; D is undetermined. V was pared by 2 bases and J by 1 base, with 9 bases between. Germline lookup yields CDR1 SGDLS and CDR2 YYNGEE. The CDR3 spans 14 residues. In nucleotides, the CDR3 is TGTGCCAGCAGCGTCGCCGGTTCCCAAGAGACCCAGTACTTC. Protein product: CASSVAGSQETQYF.

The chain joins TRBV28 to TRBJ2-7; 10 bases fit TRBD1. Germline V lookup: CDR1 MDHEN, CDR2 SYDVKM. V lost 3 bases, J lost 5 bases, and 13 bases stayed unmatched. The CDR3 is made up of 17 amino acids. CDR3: CASSLNPLTGGINEQYF. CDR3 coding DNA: TGTGCCAGCAGTTTGAACCCATTGACAGGGGGCATCAACGAGCAGTACTTC.

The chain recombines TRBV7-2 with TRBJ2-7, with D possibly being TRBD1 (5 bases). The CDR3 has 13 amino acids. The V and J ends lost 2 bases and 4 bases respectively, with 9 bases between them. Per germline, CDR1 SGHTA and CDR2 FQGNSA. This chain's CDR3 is CASSLSAGYEQYV. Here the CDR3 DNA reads TGTGCCAGCAGCTTAAGTGCAGGGTACGAGCAGTACGTC.

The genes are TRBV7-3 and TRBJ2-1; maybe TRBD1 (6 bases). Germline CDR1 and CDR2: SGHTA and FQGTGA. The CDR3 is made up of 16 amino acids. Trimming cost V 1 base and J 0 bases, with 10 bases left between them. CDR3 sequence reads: CASSLRGHSSYNEQFF. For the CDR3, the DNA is TGTGCCAGCAGCTTAAGGGGACACAGCTCCTACAATGAGCAGTTCTTC.

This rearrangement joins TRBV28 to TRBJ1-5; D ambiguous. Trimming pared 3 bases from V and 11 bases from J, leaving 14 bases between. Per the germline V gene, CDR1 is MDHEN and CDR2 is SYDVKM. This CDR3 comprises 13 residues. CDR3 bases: TGTGCCAGCAGTTTTAGTCGCCCCTTAGCCCAGCATTTT. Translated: CASSFSRPLAQHF.

DNA of the CDR3: TGCGCCAGCAGCCGGGTCCCTCGTTCAGGGGGTGAGACCCAGTACTTC. Translating gives CASSRVPRSGGETQYF. This chain uses TRBV5-1 with TRBJ2-5; 7 bases fit TRBD1. The CDR3 spans 16 residues. V lost 4 bases, J lost 5 bases, and 14 bases stayed unmatched. Germline CDR1 and CDR2: SGHRS and YFSETQ. Full variable domain (missing parts from reference TRBV5-1 and TRBJ2-5): KAGVTQTPRYLIKTRGQQVTLSCSPISGHRSVSWYQQTPGQGLQFLFEYFSETQRNKGNFPGRFSGRQFSNSRSEMNVSTLELGDSALYLCASSRVPRSGGETQYFGPGTRLLVL.

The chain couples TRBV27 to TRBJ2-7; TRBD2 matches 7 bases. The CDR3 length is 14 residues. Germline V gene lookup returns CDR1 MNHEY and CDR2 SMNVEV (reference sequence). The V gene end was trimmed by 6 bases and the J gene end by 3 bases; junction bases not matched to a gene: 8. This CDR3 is CASRVRAGFYEQYF. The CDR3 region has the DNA TGTGCCAGCAGAGTTAGAGCGGGATTCTACGAGCAGTACTTC.